The clone carrying this TCR beta chain appeared many times. The record originates from a study of T-cell reconstitution after alpha-beta-depleted transplantation in children. Preparation of the TCRbeta library used unique molecular identifiers. TCRdb reanalysed the PCR reads using MiXCR and keeps one entry per CDR3 protein. The sample has 100,000 to 150,000 distinct CDR3 sequences, more than 20% seen once. Germline-derived CDR1 and CDR2 are SGDLS and YYNGEE. The CDR3 length is 14 residues. V was trimmed by 5 bases and J by 6 bases, leaving 14 bases between them. The sequence was collected from a male patient between 2 and 10 years old who had a stem cell transplant for chronic granulomatous disease, so the T cells may come from the graft donor. The input for sequencing was PBMCs, mostly from graft donor cells, taken 180 days after TCRalphabeta/CD19-depleted stem cell transplant. The rearrangement links TRBV9 to TRBJ2-2, with D perhaps TRBD2 (6 bases). The CDR3 here is CASSGGPIAGELFF. For the CDR3, the DNA is TGTGCCAGCAGTGGAGGGCCCATTGCCGGGGAGCTGTTTTTT.